These 14 T cell receptor beta chains share one sample of origin, sequenced in a study of synovial regulatory T cells in juvenile arthritis. The protocol was immunoSEQ multiplex PCR, while the TCRdb copy is restricted to in-frame clones and leaves out a portion. Its table records 7,500 to 10,000 clones. The specimen sequenced was Treg cells from blood. Specified subset: remaining (HLA-DR-negative) circulating blood Treg cells. The receptors here all came from a donor aged 2-35 years with juvenile idiopathic arthritis.

This chain connects TRBV4-3 to TRBJ2-1; TCRdb calls TRBD1, which cannot be checked without DNA. CDR1 and CDR2 (germline): LGHNA, YSLEER. The CDR3 is 19 residues long. No DNA is listed. CDR3 loop: CASSQDYLIGTGYYNEQFF.

The genes are TRBV28 and TRBJ1-5. The CDR3 sequence is 19 residues long. No DNA has been recorded. CDR1 is MDHEN and CDR2 is SYDVKM in the germline V gene. The CDR3 here is CASSRGTGAQVYSNQPQHF.

The rearrangement links TRBV28 to TRBJ1-5; TCRdb selects TRBD1, and the lack of DNA leaves this call unchecked. Per the germline V gene, CDR1 is MDHEN and CDR2 is SYDVKM. The CDR3 runs 15 residues. The entry carries no DNA sequence. The CDR3 is CASSLSRLSNQPQHF.

V and J are TRBV6-5 and TRBJ1-4. Germline V gene data show CDR1 as MNHEY and CDR2 as SVGAGI. This CDR3 is 13 amino acids long. A DNA sequence was not provided. The CDR3 region is CASSYGRNEKLFF.

The chain couples TRBV5-6 to TRBJ1-6; TCRdb lists TRBD1, though no DNA is available to test this call. Germline lookup yields CDR1 SGHDT and CDR2 YYEEEE. This CDR3 has 14 amino acids. The DNA sequence is not available. CDR3 loop: CASSNRDSNSPLHF.

V usage is TRBV19 and J usage is TRBJ2-1; TCRdb's assignment of TRBD2 cannot be checked, as there is no DNA. Germline loops: CDR1 LNHDA, CDR2 SQIVND (reference sequence). The CDR3 length is 14 residues. DNA is not on record. CDR3 in amino acids: CASTAGGSWNEQFF.

V and J are TRBV18 and TRBJ1-2. Germline V gene data show CDR1 as KGHSH and CDR2 as LQKENI. The CDR3 loop spans 15 amino acids. DNA was not recorded. Here the CDR3 reads CASSPPGGSGYGYTF.

The V gene is TRBV18, the J gene TRBJ1-6. Germline CDR1 and CDR2: KGHSH and LQKENI. CDR3 length: 14 residues. The protein alone is recorded here. The CDR3 is CASSPGPTGPPLHF.

J is TRBJ1-1 and V is TRBV29-1; TCRdb's assignment of TRBD1 cannot be checked, as there is no DNA. CDR3 length: 12 amino acids. The DNA is not on file. Germline-derived CDR1 and CDR2 are SQVTM and ANQGSEA. The CDR3 loop reads CSVGSGNTEAFF.

The chain recombines TRBV19 with TRBJ1-2. This CDR3 is 13 amino acids long. The DNA is unrecorded. Germline CDR1 LNHDA, CDR2 SQIVND (reference sequence). The CDR3 sequence is CASSLGGYYGYTF.

V is TRBV19 and J is TRBJ2-7; TCRdb's D gene call, TRBD2, goes unchecked for lack of DNA. Germline CDR1 LNHDA, CDR2 SQIVND (reference sequence). The CDR3 covers 13 residues. The DNA is not on file. This CDR3 is CASSIGASYEQYF.

The rearrangement uses TRBV4-2 and TRBJ2-7. This CDR3 is 13 amino acids long. No DNA was logged. Germline CDR1 reads LGHNA; CDR2 reads YNFKEQ. The CDR3 reads CASSRRRYYEQYF.

The chain has TRBV4-1 and TRBJ1-6; TCRdb outputs TRBD1, but without DNA this stays unchecked. The CDR3 extends over 17 amino acids. The protein alone is recorded here. CDR1 and CDR2 from the germline V gene are MGHRA and YSYEKL. CDR3: CASSRYPSGTGDSPLHF.

This chain's CDR3 is CASSIRGDSYNEQFF. The chain recombines TRBV19 with TRBJ2-1; checking the TCRdb D call of TRBD2 is not possible without DNA. CDR3 length: 15 amino acids. DNA was not recorded. Germline CDR1 reads LNHDA; CDR2 reads SQIVND (reference sequence).